Each of the 20 T cell receptor beta chains below was sequenced from the same sample in a study of metastatic and nonmetastatic thyroid tumors. No treatment of any kind had been given to any patient before thyroid surgery. TCRdb re-analyzed the PCR reads using MiXCR. Of about 29,000 clones listed, 16% are singletons. Sample: blood. Source of these receptors: a female donor with papillary thyroid cancer or a benign thyroid nodule (not recorded which). Some clones in this sample may be carry-over from other donors' samples.

This clone occurred many times. V is TRBV2 and J is TRBJ2-1, with D possibly being TRBD2 (6 bases). The V end was cut by 7 bases, the J end by 8 bases, with 21 bases between. The CDR3 is 15 residues long. The germline V gene encodes CDR1 SNHLY and CDR2 FYNNEI. The DNA for the CDR3 is TGTGCCAGCAAAGGGGCGGGATGGGGGACGGATGAGCAGTTCTTC. Its translation: CASKGAGWGTDEQFF.

This clone was counted many times. The genes are TRBV7-7 and TRBJ2-1, with 7 bases fitting TRBD1. The CDR3 spans 19 residues. The V gene's germline CDR1 is SSHAT and CDR2 FNYEAQ (reference sequence). The V and J ends lost 5 bases and 7 bases, in that order; junction bases with no gene match: 23. CDR3 residues: CASSPRGGQAGALDNEQFF. CDR3 sequence (DNA): TGTGCCAGCAGCCCCCGAGGGGGCCAGGCGGGCGCCCTTGATAATGAGCAGTTCTTC.

This clone was counted many times. This clone may be a read error of a much larger clone one base away. The chain uses TRBV6-1 and TRBJ1-1, with D unresolved. The CDR3 contains 14 residues. The germline CDR1 and CDR2 sequences are MNHNS and SASEGT. V lost 3 bases and J 5 bases, leaving 13 bases between the germline ends. In nucleotides, the CDR3 is TGTGCCAGCAGTGACGCGCGGAGTGAGACTGAAGCTTTCTTT. The encoded protein is CASSDARSETEAFF.

This clone was observed at least ten times. The rearrangement joins TRBV12-3 or TRBV12-4 to TRBJ1-2, with D unresolved. V was clipped by 7 bases and J by 8 bases, with 11 bases between them. There are 11 residues in the CDR3. The CDR3 DNA is TGTGCCAGCACCTCCAAGGGAGGCTACACCTTC. Translation gives CASTSKGGYTF.

This clone was seen many times. The J gene is TRBJ2-5, the V gene TRBV28, with 7 nucleotides matching TRBD1. The CDR3 loop spans 15 amino acids. J gave up 4 bases and V 5 bases, and 10 bases lay outside the gene matches. Germline-derived CDR1 and CDR2 are MDHEN and SYDVKM. DNA for the CDR3: TGTGCCAGCAGTCCTCCAGGGGGAGTAGGAGAGACCCAGTACTTC. Its translation is CASSPPGGVGETQYF.

In this sample, this clone turned up many times. The chain recombines TRBV20-1 with TRBJ1-4, with D tentatively TRBD1 (5 bases). From germline, CDR1 is DFQATT and CDR2 SNEGSKA (reference sequence). The V gene lost 3 bases and the J gene lost 5 bases, with 10 bases spanning the gap. The CDR3 length is 13 residues. In DNA, the CDR3 is TGCAGTGCTAGTAATAAGGGGAATGAAAAACTGTTTTTT. Translated: CSASNKGNEKLFF.

This clone is deemed medium-sized. The chain has TRBV7-9 and TRBJ2-7; 7 nucleotides align to TRBD2. Germline loops: CDR1 SEHNR, CDR2 FQNEAQ (reference sequence). V shed 2 bases, J shed 6 bases, and the junction held 1 base outside the gene matches. This CDR3 contains 12 residues. The CDR3 region is CASSLWEGEQYF. In nucleotides, the CDR3 is TGTGCCAGCAGCTTATGGGAGGGCGAGCAGTACTTC.

The chain links TRBV19 to TRBJ2-2, with 9 bases matching TRBD1. The CDR3 spans 13 residues. V lost 11 bases, J lost 6 bases, and 7 bases stayed unmatched. The germline CDR1 and CDR2 sequences are LNHDA and SQIVND (reference sequence). The DNA of the CDR3 is TGTGCCTCCGGGACAGGGCTTCCCGGGGAGCTGTTTTTT. Amino acid sequence: CASGTGLPGELFF.

This clone showed up many times. V and J are TRBV29-1 and TRBJ2-1; 16 positions match TRBD2. CDR3 length: 14 amino acids. Germline CDR1 and CDR2: SQVTM and ANQGSEA. The J segment lost 8 bases and the V segment lost 7 bases, leaving 5 bases of the junction unmatched. The CDR3 DNA reads TGCAGCGCGGGACTAGCGGGAGGGCCTCATGAGCAGTTCTTC. The encoded protein is CSAGLAGGPHEQFF.

The J gene is TRBJ1-1, the V gene TRBV5-8, with D unresolved. Germline loops: CDR1 SGHTS, CDR2 YDEGEE. The CDR3 runs 15 residues. V lost 4 bases and J lost 0, with 13 bases in between. CDR3 sequence (DNA): TGTGCCAGCAGCCATCCATTGTCGCTGAACACTGAAGCTTTCTTT. It encodes CASSHPLSLNTEAFF. The full variable domain, completed using reference TRBV5-8 and TRBJ1-1, is EAGVTQSPTHLIKTRGQQATLRCSPISGHTSVYWYQQALGLGLQFLLWYDEGEERNRGNFPPRFSGRQFPNYSSELNVNALELEDSALYLCASSHPLSLNTEAFFGQGTRLTVV.

This clone was found many times. The chain carries TRBV4-2 and TRBJ2-7; D ambiguous. V gave up 0 bases and J gave up 0 bases, with 6 bases separating them. The CDR3 extends over 14 amino acids. Germline V CDR1 and CDR2: LGHNA, YNFKEQ. The CDR3, as DNA: TGTGCCAGCAGCCAAGATTGGACCTCCTACGAGCAGTACTTC. Translated: CASSQDWTSYEQYF.

By frequency in the sample, this clone is medium-sized (0.01 to 0.1%). The rearrangement joins TRBV12-3 or TRBV12-4 to TRBJ1-4, with 10 positions matching TRBD1. V dropped 4 bases and J dropped 12; count of bases not matched to a gene: 8. The CDR3 is 14 residues long. CDR3 region: CASSSDRGVGELFF. CDR3 nucleotide sequence: TGTGCCAGCAGTTCGGACAGGGGGGTAGGGGAACTGTTTTTT.

This clone was seen many times. A much larger clone lies one base from this, so it may be a read error. This rearrangement joins TRBV27 to TRBJ2-1; D is possibly TRBD1 or TRBD2 (5 bases each). The germline V gene has CDR1 MNHEY and CDR2 SMNVEV (reference sequence). The CDR3 consists of 11 residues. V was pared by 9 bases and J by 7 bases, with 10 bases between. The CDR3 DNA reads TGTGCCAGTACTGGGGGAAATGAGCAGTTCTTC. Its protein is CASTGGNEQFF.

The V gene is TRBV2, the J gene TRBJ1-2, with 7 bases matching TRBD1. Germline V gives CDR1 SNHLY, CDR2 FYNNEI. This CDR3 has 12 amino acids. The V and J ends lost 8 bases and 4 bases, in that order; junction bases with no gene match: 4. Written as DNA, the CDR3 is TGTGCCAGCGGAAGGACAGGCTATGGCTACACCTTC. Translation gives CASGRTGYGYTF.

There are a few counts of this clone. J is TRBJ1-2 and V is TRBV28, with D unresolved. V dropped 2 bases and J dropped 0 bases, with 13 bases sitting between them. The germline V gene has CDR1 MDHEN and CDR2 SYDVKM. The CDR3 length is 16 residues. CDR3 sequence: CASSLIVGLSNYGYTF. The DNA of the CDR3 is TGTGCCAGCAGTTTAATCGTGGGTCTGTCTAACTATGGCTACACCTTC.

This clone qualifies as medium-sized. The chain is built from TRBV10-1 and TRBJ2-7, with a tentative D call TRBD2 (5 bases). Trimming removed 6 bases at V and 2 bases at J, with 17 bases between. The germline CDR1 and CDR2 sequences are WNHNN and SYGVQD (reference sequence). CDR3 length: 15 residues. CDR3 protein: CASRMGRTGAYEQYF. The CDR3 nucleotides are TGCGCCAGCAGGATGGGAAGGACTGGAGCCTACGAGCAGTACTTC.

This rearrangement joins TRBV4-1 to TRBJ2-3; 8 bases are shared with TRBD2. V lost 5 bases, J lost 4 bases, and 11 bases stayed unmatched. The CDR3 has 16 amino acids. Germline CDR1 MGHRA, CDR2 YSYEKL. The CDR3 DNA follows: TGCGCCAGCAGCATCCGAGCGGGAGAAGGGGCAGATACGCAGTATTTT. Its protein is CASSIRAGEGADTQYF.

This clone appeared many times. The chain combines TRBV5-1 with TRBJ2-7, with D possibly being TRBD1 (6 bases). The germline CDR1 and CDR2 sequences are SGHRS and YFSETQ. This CDR3 has 12 amino acids. V shed 4 bases and J shed 5 bases, with 10 bases lying between them. The DNA of the CDR3 is TGCGCCAGCAGCGAAACAGGGAACGAGCAGTACTTC. Translating gives CASSETGNEQYF.

This clone has more than one count but fewer than ten. One end of the junction does not line up with germline, which may come from a read error. The V and J genes are TRBV6-4 and TRBJ2-1; the D call may be TRBD1 or TRBD2 (5 bases each). CDR3 size: 16 residues. Germline-derived CDR1 and CDR2 are MRHNA and SNTAGT. The CDR3 spells CANSDEVARGANEQFF. The CDR3 region has the DNA TGTGCCAACAGTGACGAGGTTGCTAGAGGGGCCAATGAGCAGTTCTTC.

This clone was observed many times. V gene TRBV9 combines with J gene TRBJ2-1, with TRBD2 matching over 8 bases. The CDR3 consists of 16 residues. Germline-derived CDR1 and CDR2 are SGDLS and YYNGEE. J gave up 0 bases and V 4 bases, and 6 bases lay outside the gene matches. The CDR3 sequence: CASSTSGSFSYNEQFF. The CDR3 DNA sequence: TGTGCCAGCAGCACCAGCGGGAGCTTCTCCTACAATGAGCAGTTCTTC.